This T cell receptor (beta chain) was recorded in a study of T cells after yellow fever vaccination. Notes on the study in general: CD4 and CD8 compartments shared a small share of clonotypes, likely from convergent recombination. Subsequent to the booster, the majority of primary-vaccination clones reappeared (96% CD4, approximately 90% CD8).

A single record per CDR3 protein comes from TCRdb applying MiXCR to the 5' RACE reads. The sample includes about 240,000 distinct CDR3 sequences, about 3.7% of them seen just once. This clonotype was detected ten times or more. Its target is unknown. A read error may account for a junction end that differs from germline. Germline V gene sequence: CDR1 MNHNS, CDR2 SASEGT. CDR3 size: 16 residues. The material sequenced was PBMCs, taken 15 days after the yellow fever booster vaccination. The TCR was taken from a man younger than 35 who received the YFV17D yellow fever vaccine. The chain joins TRBV6-1 to TRBJ2-3, with TRBD1 matching over 12 bases. The CDR3 is CASKDTGTGGTDTQYF. The CDR3 region has the DNA TGTGCCAGCAAGGATACCGGGACAGGGGGCACGGATACGCAGTATTTT.